This T cell receptor (beta chain) is from a study of blood T cell repertoires in COVID-19. Study background: Sample material is recorded as cDNA or gDNA derived from T cells, B-cell-depleted T cells, or PBMCs.

The V gene's germline CDR1 is LNHDA and CDR2 SQIVND (reference sequence). The CDR3 is 11 amino acids. Trimming left V 4 bases short and J 13 bases short, with 13 bases between. As handled by the study authors: Estimated nucleated cell counts came from reference gene primer amplification. Method: immunoSEQ multiplex PCR; TCRdb's copy keeps in-frame clones and lacks some. V and J calls and clone size are as listed in that table; D and trimming were resolved from the DNA. The sample records almost 200,000 clones, 89% being singletons. This receptor was taken from a woman between 18 and 29 years old who had recovered from COVID-19. Specimen: PBMCs or T cells enriched from blood (not recorded which). This rearrangement joins TRBV19 to TRBJ1-2; no definite D call. CDR3 sequence (DNA): TGTGCCAGTAGTAATCCCCAGGCTGCCACCTTC. Translated, it gives CASSNPQAATF.